Below are 9 T cell receptor beta chains sequenced from a single sample in a study of shared clonotypes between healthy human individuals. The method was immunoSEQ multiplex PCR; TCRdb's version includes in-frame clones alone and lacks a portion of them. The top ten clones hold 1.5% to 2% of a sample with hundreds of thousands of clones, more than 70% of them seen once. Sequenced sample: memory CD4+ T cells sorted from blood. Stated subset: CD45RA-negative fraction. The receptors shown here come from a woman in her 30s in good health.

The chain is built from TRBV7-1 and TRBJ2-7; perhaps TRBD2 as D (6 bases). TRBV7-1 is identified as an open reading frame with a role that is uncertain. Trimming left V 4 bases short and J 9 bases short, with 16 bases between. CDR3 length: 13 residues. As DNA, the CDR3 is TGTGCCAGCAGCTTACTAGCTGGTGCCGGGCAGTACTTC. Translation: CASSLLAGAGQYF.

The rearrangement joins TRBV5-1 to TRBJ2-5; D could derive from TRBD1 or TRBD2 (5 bases each). This CDR3 spans 15 amino acids. The V and J ends lost 1 base and 4 bases respectively, with 14 bases between them. CDR1 SGHRS and CDR2 YFSETQ come from the germline V gene. The chain's CDR3 is CASSLRGERRETQYF. As DNA, the CDR3 is TGCGCCAGCAGCTTGCGGGGCGAGAGGCGAGAGACCCAGTACTTC.

The genes are TRBV6-5 and TRBJ1-1; 9 bases are shared with TRBD1. Germline CDR1 and CDR2: MNHEY and SVGAGI. Trimming at V came to 5 bases and at J to 10 bases, leaving 11 bases not matched to a gene. This CDR3 has 14 amino acids. The CDR3 region has the DNA TGTGCCAGCAGTGCGGGACAGGGAGGATTCGGAGCTTTCTTT. Its protein product is CASSAGQGGFGAFF.

About this clone: Other DNA sequences in this specimen translate into the identical CDR3. V and J are TRBV7-2 and TRBJ1-1; D remains ambiguous. The germline V gene encodes CDR1 SGHTA and CDR2 FQGNSA. Deletions cut 2 bases from V and 1 base from J, with 5 bases between. The length of the CDR3 is 13 residues. The CDR3 DNA reads TGTGCCAGCAGCTTAAGGCGGAACACTGAAGCTTTCTTT. This translates into CASSLRRNTEAFF. Variable domain in full (rest from reference TRBV7-2 and TRBJ1-1): GAGVSQSPSNKVTEKGKDVELRCDPISGHTALYWYRQSLGQGLEFLIYFQGNSAPDKSGLPSDRFSAERTGGSVSTLTIQRTQQEDSAVYLCASSLRRNTEAFFGQGTRLTVV.

V gene TRBV5-5 combines with J gene TRBJ1-1; no clear D gene. Germline loops: CDR1 SGHKS, CDR2 YYEKEE (reference sequence). Trimming shortened V by 4 bases and J by 3 bases, and 10 bases separated the two germline ends. This CDR3 has 13 amino acids. The CDR3 region has the DNA TGTGCCAGCAGCGCGTGGGGTGACACTGAAGCTTTCTTT. This gives the protein CASSAWGDTEAFF. Full variable domain (outside the CDR3, taken from reference TRBV5-5 and TRBJ1-1): DAGVTQSPTHLIKTRGQQVTLRCSPISGHKSVSWYQQVLGQGPQFIFQYYEKEERGRGNFPDRFSARQFPNYSSELNVNALLLGDSALYLCASSAWGDTEAFFGQGTRLTVV.

The rearrangement joins TRBV5-1 to TRBJ2-7; no definite D call. This CDR3 is built from 12 residues. Germline CDR1 and CDR2: SGHRS and YFSETQ. The ends were cut back, 3 bases at V and 4 bases at J, with 8 bases in the middle. The CDR3 sequence: CASSSQLYEQYF. In nucleotides, the CDR3 is TGCGCCAGCAGCTCACAGCTGTACGAGCAGTACTTC.

The chain employs TRBV5-1 and TRBJ2-1; D is unresolved. Germline V lookup: CDR1 SGHRS, CDR2 YFSETQ. The CDR3 totals 14 residues. V shed 5 bases and J shed 8 bases, with 17 bases lying between them. The CDR3 spells CASSVARISDEQFF. The CDR3 nucleotides read TGCGCCAGCAGTGTGGCGCGCATATCGGATGAGCAGTTCTTC. The complete variable domain, with remaining parts taken from reference TRBV5-1 and TRBJ2-1, reads KAGVTQTPRYLIKTRGQQVTLSCSPISGHRSVSWYQQTPGQGLQFLFEYFSETQRNKGNFPGRFSGRQFSNSRSEMNVSTLELGDSALYLCASSVARISDEQFFGPGTRLTVL.

The CDR3 nucleotides are TGTGCCAGGGGCCTTGACAGGGCTGGGGCCAACGTCCTGACTTTC. The encoded protein is CARGLDRAGANVLTF. This sequence joins TRBV7-9 and TRBJ2-6; TRBD1 matches 7 bases. Losses at the gene ends were 9 bases for V and 2 bases for J; bases not matched to a gene: 7. The CDR3 covers 15 residues. Germline V lookup: CDR1 SEHNR, CDR2 FQNEAQ (reference sequence).

The chain carries TRBV19 and TRBJ1-5, with D unclear. CDR1 LNHDA and CDR2 SQIVND come from the germline V gene (reference sequence). The CDR3 is made up of 15 amino acids. V lost 5 bases, J lost 3 bases, and 14 bases lay in between. The CDR3 nucleotides read TGTGCCAGTAGTCATCCTCGGGGATCCAATCAGCCCCAGCATTTT. Residues: CASSHPRGSNQPQHF.